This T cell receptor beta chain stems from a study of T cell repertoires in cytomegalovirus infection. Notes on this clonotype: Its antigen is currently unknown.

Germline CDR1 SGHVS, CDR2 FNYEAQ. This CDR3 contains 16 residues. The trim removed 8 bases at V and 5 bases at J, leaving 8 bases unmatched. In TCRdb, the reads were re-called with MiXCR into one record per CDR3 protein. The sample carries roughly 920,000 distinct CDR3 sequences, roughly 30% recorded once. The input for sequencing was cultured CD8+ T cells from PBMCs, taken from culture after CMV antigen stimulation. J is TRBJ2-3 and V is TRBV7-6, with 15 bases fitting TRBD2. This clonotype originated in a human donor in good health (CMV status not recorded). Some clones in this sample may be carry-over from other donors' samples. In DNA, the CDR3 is TGTGCCAGCTACTCGGGGACTAGCGGGGGGCAAGATACGCAGTATTTT. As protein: CASYSGTSGGQDTQYF.